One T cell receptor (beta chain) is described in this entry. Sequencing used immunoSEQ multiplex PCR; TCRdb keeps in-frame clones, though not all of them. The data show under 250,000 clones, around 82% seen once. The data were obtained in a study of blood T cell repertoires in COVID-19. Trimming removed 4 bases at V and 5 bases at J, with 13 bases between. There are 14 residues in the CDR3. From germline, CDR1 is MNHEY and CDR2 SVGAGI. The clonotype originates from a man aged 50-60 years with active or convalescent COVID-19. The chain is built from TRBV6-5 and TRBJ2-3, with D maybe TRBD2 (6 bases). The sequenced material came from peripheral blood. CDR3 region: CASSSYAGGDTQYF. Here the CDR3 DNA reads TGTGCCAGCAGTTCATACGCCGGGGGAGATACGCAGTATTTT.